These T cell receptor beta chains were read from a single sample in a study of cytomegalovirus exposure and HLA in healthy donors. TCRdb keeps only in-frame clones here, not all; method: immunoSEQ multiplex PCR. The repertoire consists of 100,000 to 150,000 clones, with roughly 72% occurring once and the leading ten covering approximately 3.8%. The sequenced sample consisted of PBMCs. The receptors stem from a man in his forties in good health and CMV-seropositive. Each CDR3 is given with its conserved first and last residue.

v_gene: TRBV5-8
j_gene: TRBJ1-2
CDR3aa: CASSLRGRFSYGYTF

v_gene: TRBV10-2
j_gene: TRBJ2-7
CDR3aa: CASSRGLEAYEQYF

v_gene: TRBV29-1
j_gene: TRBJ1-1
CDR3aa: CSVDRVGNTEAFF

v_gene: TRBV10-3
j_gene: TRBJ2-5
CDR3aa: CAISGGGVGETQYF

v_gene: TRBV29-1
j_gene: TRBJ2-7
CDR3aa: CSVTGPGDEQYF

v_gene: TRBV2
j_gene: TRBJ1-1
CDR3aa: CASRETGVGTEAFF

v_gene: TRBV11-2
j_gene: TRBJ1-1
CDR3aa: CASSFGGNTEAFF

v_gene: TRBV30
j_gene: TRBJ1-5
CDR3aa: CAWGDRVDQPQHF

v_gene: TRBV7-9
j_gene: TRBJ1-1
CDR3aa: CASSSGQGNTEAFF

v_gene: TRBV11-2
j_gene: TRBJ2-1
CDR3aa: CASRIAGGANEQFF

v_gene: TRBV10-2
j_gene: TRBJ1-3
CDR3aa: CASRQGFGNTIYF

v_gene: TRBV4-3
j_gene: TRBJ1-2
CDR3aa: CASSQNSGGGIFGYTF

v_gene: TRBV5-1
j_gene: TRBJ1-5
CDR3aa: CASSLDARANQPQHF